The 10 T cell receptor beta chains given below trace back to one sample, sequenced in a study of CD8 T cells in ankylosing spondylitis. Each CDR3 protein is one row after TCRdb ran MiXCR on the 5' RACE reads. The sample holds under 130,000 distinct CDR3 sequences, 20% to 30% seen once. Material for sequencing was synovial fluid, either unsorted or a sorted T cell fraction (not recorded which). The receptors come from a male donor with ankylosing spondylitis.

This clonotype showed up many times. The rearrangement links TRBV29-1 to TRBJ2-5; D ambiguous. Germline V CDR1 and CDR2: SQVTM, ANQGSEA. This CDR3 contains 10 residues. V lost 7 bases and J 2 bases, leaving 5 bases between the germline ends. The CDR3 reads CSARQETQYF. As DNA, the CDR3 is TGCAGCGCCCGACAAGAGACCCAGTACTTC.

The chain employs TRBV24-1 and TRBJ1-4, with D unresolved. The CDR3 spans 14 residues. Trimming took 4 bases from V and 13 from J, leaving 18 bases between them. CDR1 is KGHDR, CDR2 SFDVKD, per germline. The CDR3 protein is CATSDPTRAAGLFF. In DNA, the CDR3 is TGTGCCACCAGTGACCCGACTCGGGCGGCGGGACTGTTTTTT.

CDR3 coding DNA: TGCGCCAGCAGCTTGCCGTCCGGGACTAGCGGGAGGTCGTACGAGCAGTACGTC. This translates into CASSLPSGTSGRSYEQYV. The chain uses TRBV5-1 and TRBJ2-7; 15 nucleotides agree with TRBD2. V was clipped by 1 base and J by 4 bases; unmatched bases: 9. This CDR3 region has 18 residues. Germline lookup yields CDR1 SGHRS and CDR2 YFSETQ.

V and J are TRBV20-1 and TRBJ2-7, with TRBD2 identical over 12 bases. The CDR3 covers 16 residues. Germline assignment: CDR1 DFQATT and CDR2 SNEGSKA (reference sequence). Trimming took 0 bases from V and 1 from J; bases not matched to a gene: 4. CDR3 sequence (DNA): TGCAGTGCTAGAGATCCGGGACTAGCGGGTTCCTACGAGCAGTACTTC. It specifies CSARDPGLAGSYEQYF.

V gene TRBV12-3 or TRBV12-4 combines with J gene TRBJ1-5; D not certain. Deletions cut 4 bases from V and 5 bases from J, with 15 bases between. CDR3 length equals 15 residues. The chain's CDR3 is CASSSDTMVDQPQHF. For the CDR3, the DNA is TGTGCCAGCAGTTCAGATACGATGGTAGATCAGCCCCAGCATTTT.

This rearrangement joins TRBV29-1 to TRBJ1-1; unclear D gene. Germline assignment: CDR1 SQVTM and CDR2 ANQGSEA. Trimming cost V 4 bases and J 1 base, with 7 bases left between them. CDR3 length equals 12 residues. The CDR3 spells CSVGGQNTEAFF. CDR3 in DNA: TGCAGCGTTGGCGGGCAGAACACTGAAGCTTTCTTT.

The chain has TRBV7-9 and TRBJ2-1; 9 bases are a match to TRBD2. From germline, CDR1 is SEHNR and CDR2 FQNEAQ (reference sequence). V trimming: 2 bases; J trimming: 9 bases; junction bases outside the gene matches: 8. The CDR3 has 15 amino acids. The CDR3 region has the DNA TGTGCCAGCAGCTTATGGTTAGCGGGAGTACCTGAGCAGTTCTTC. Encoded protein: CASSLWLAGVPEQFF.

A word on this clonotype: This could be a read error, since a much larger clone is one nucleotide away. Lacking the conserved final phenylalanine or tryptophan, this CDR3 likely reflects a read error. The chain carries TRBV7-9 and TRBJ2-7; D gene ambiguous. The CDR3 consists of 11 residues. The V end was cut by 5 bases, the J end by 3 bases, with 5 bases between. Germline CDR1 and CDR2: SEHNR and FQNEAQ (reference sequence). In nucleotides, the CDR3 is TGTGCCAGCAGCATTCACTACGAGCAGTACTCC. It encodes CASSIHYEQYS.

This clonotype was detected a few times. The CDR3 DNA follows: TGCAGCGTTACCCATCAAGAACTAGCGGGACGTGGCAATGAGCAGTTCTTC. Translating gives CSVTHQELAGRGNEQFF. The chain combines TRBV29-1 with TRBJ2-1; 10 bases fit TRBD2. Per germline, CDR1 SQVTM and CDR2 ANQGSEA. J was trimmed by 6 bases and V by 5 bases; bases with no gene match: 16. The CDR3 sequence is 17 residues long.

This chain uses TRBV24-1 with TRBJ2-2; 9 nucleotides match TRBD1. Per the germline V gene, CDR1 is KGHDR and CDR2 is SFDVKD. The J segment lost 1 base and the V segment lost 8 bases, leaving 1 base of the junction unmatched. CDR3 length equals 14 residues. The CDR3 reads CATKGQGNTGELFF. DNA for the CDR3: TGTGCCACCAAGGGACAGGGGAACACCGGGGAGCTGTTTTTT.